A single sample is the source of the 32 T cell receptor beta chains below, sequenced in a study of response to subunit inactivated influenza vaccine. A single record per CDR3 protein comes from TCRdb applying MiXCR to the RT-PCR reads. The table has about 190,000 distinct CDR3 sequences, around an eighth seen once. The specimen was CD8+ T cells sorted from PBMCs, collected around 5 days after vaccination. The receptors were sampled from a man aged 50 to 59 who received an inactivated influenza vaccine.

The chain links TRBV6-1 to TRBJ2-3, with 10 bases that match TRBD2. The CDR3 length is 18 residues. Germline CDR1 and CDR2: MNHNS and SASEGT. With V trimmed by 5 bases and J by 1 base, 12 bases remained unmatched. The CDR3, as DNA: TGTGCCAGCAGTCAACCCGGCCTAGCGGGAGATCGCACAGATACGCAGTATTTT. Its protein product is CASSQPGLAGDRTDTQYF.

This clonotype has just a few counts. The chain joins TRBV7-9 to TRBJ2-7, with TRBD1 matching 9 bases. V was pared by 2 bases and J by 2 bases, with 4 bases of the junction left unmatched. Per the germline V gene, CDR1 is SEHNR and CDR2 is FQNEAQ (reference sequence). This CDR3 has 15 residues. CDR3 DNA: TGTGCCAGCAGCTTAAACAGGGGGCTTACCTACGAGCAGTACTTC. Protein: CASSLNRGLTYEQYF.

This clonotype was counted a single time. The chain is built from TRBV7-2 and TRBJ2-7, with D possibly matching TRBD1 (7 bases). The length of the CDR3 is 15 residues. Germline V gene lookup returns CDR1 SGHTA and CDR2 FQGNSA. Trimming shortened V by 4 bases and J by 0 bases, and 13 bases separated the two germline ends. CDR3 protein: CASSSGGQSSYEQYF. The CDR3, as DNA: TGTGCCAGCAGCTCCGGGGGACAGTCCTCCTACGAGCAGTACTTC.

This clonotype has a count of ten or more. The chain couples TRBV4-1 to TRBJ2-2; the D gene could be TRBD1 or TRBD2 (5 bases each). Trimming took off 3 bases at V and 4 bases at J, with 6 bases between the two ends. The germline V gene has CDR1 MGHRA and CDR2 YSYEKL. The length of the CDR3 is 13 residues. The CDR3 protein is CASSQRGTGELFF. CDR3 nucleotide sequence: TGCGCCAGCAGCCAGAGGGGCACCGGGGAGCTGTTTTTT.

This clonotype was seen at least ten times. The chain carries TRBV2 and TRBJ2-1, with 10 bases that match TRBD1. The germline V gene has CDR1 SNHLY and CDR2 FYNNEI. With V trimmed by 3 bases and J by 8 bases, 10 bases remained unmatched. The length of the CDR3 is 16 residues. CDR3 sequence reads: CASSEPGQGPLHEQFF. The CDR3 nucleotides are TGTGCCAGCAGTGAGCCGGGACAGGGGCCCCTCCATGAGCAGTTCTTC.

Regarding this clonotype: With a much larger clone just one base away, this may be a read error. CDR3 in DNA: TGTGCCAGCAGTTTCCGGGACACCGGGGAGCTGTTTTTT. Its protein is CASSFRDTGELFF. The gene calls are TRBV27 and TRBJ2-2; no firm D call. Trimming shortened V by 3 bases and J by 3 bases, and 5 bases separated the two germline ends. The germline V gene encodes CDR1 MNHEY and CDR2 SMNVEV (reference sequence). The CDR3 loop spans 13 amino acids.

The genes are TRBV28 and TRBJ1-1; D is ambiguous. The germline V gene has CDR1 MDHEN and CDR2 SYDVKM. The CDR3 totals 14 residues. V lost 7 bases to trimming and J lost 1 base, with 13 bases between them. CDR3 DNA: TGTGCCAGCAATCCTTGGGTGGCGAACACTGAAGCTTTCTTT. This codes for CASNPWVANTEAFF.

In this sample, this clonotype turned up many times. The chain combines TRBV15 with TRBJ2-1; the D is unclear. The CDR3 covers 12 residues. V dropped 2 bases and J dropped 4 bases, with 3 bases sitting between them. Germline V gene sequence: CDR1 LNHNV, CDR2 YYDKDF (reference sequence). The CDR3 DNA reads as TGTGCCACCAGCAGATATTACAATGAGCAGTTCTTC. Its translation: CATSRYYNEQFF. The full variable domain, rest sourced from reference TRBV15 and TRBJ2-1, is DAMVIQNPRYQVTQFGKPVTLSCSQTLNHNVMYWYQQKSSQAPKLLFHYYDKDFNNEADTPDNFQSRRPNTSFCFLDIRSPGLGDTAMYLCATSRYYNEQFFGPGTRLTVL.

This clonotype turned up a few times. The rearrangement joins TRBV7-9 to TRBJ2-5; maybe TRBD1 (6 bases). Deletions cut 2 bases from V and 5 bases from J, with 9 bases between. Germline lookup yields CDR1 SEHNR and CDR2 FQNEAQ (reference sequence). The CDR3 covers 13 residues. The CDR3, as DNA: TGTGCCAGCAGCTTACAGGGGCCGGAGACCCAGTACTTC. Its translation: CASSLQGPETQYF.

This clonotype was found many times. Here the CDR3 DNA reads TGTGCCAGCAGCACTAGTAGAGACCGGGACTATGTCCCCTACAATGAGCAGTTCTTC. The encoded protein is CASSTSRDRDYVPYNEQFF. The chain joins TRBV9 to TRBJ2-1, with TRBD2 matching 7 bases. Looked up from germline, CDR1 is SGDLS and CDR2 is YYNGEE. V shed 4 bases, J shed 2 bases, and the junction held 18 bases outside the gene matches. This CDR3 spans 19 amino acids.

The rearrangement joins TRBV12-3 or TRBV12-4 to TRBJ2-1; 10 nucleotides line up with TRBD2. The CDR3 extends over 15 amino acids. V lost 2 bases to trimming and J lost 8 bases; unmatched junction nucleotides: 6. The CDR3 DNA reads as TGTGCCAGCAGTTTACCTAGCGGGGGCCGGGATGAGCAGTTCTTC. Translation gives CASSLPSGGRDEQFF.

This sequence joins TRBV28 and TRBJ2-3; D not resolved. Germline V CDR1 and CDR2: MDHEN, SYDVKM. V gave up 3 bases and J gave up 3 bases, with 13 bases separating them. The CDR3 contains 15 residues. The CDR3 here is CASSLGPTMTDTQYF. CDR3 in DNA: TGTGCCAGCAGTTTGGGCCCGACGATGACAGATACGCAGTATTTT.

This clonotype was observed a few times. This chain connects TRBV10-3 to TRBJ2-7; weak D call: TRBD2 (6 bases). CDR1 and CDR2 from the germline V gene are ENHRY and SYGVKD. CDR3 size: 16 residues. V gave up 2 bases and J gave up 3 bases, with 17 bases separating them. The CDR3 DNA reads TGTGCCATCAGTGAGGGAGGGTCAGGGTATTTCTACGAGCAGTACTTC. Amino acid sequence: CAISEGGSGYFYEQYF.

The J gene is TRBJ2-7, the V gene TRBV4-2; perhaps TRBD2 as D (5 bases). The ends were cut back, 0 bases at V and 3 bases at J, with 12 bases in the middle. The CDR3 has 15 amino acids. CDR1 is LGHNA and CDR2 is YNFKEQ in the germline V gene. CDR3 residues: CASSQDRGGGYEQYF. CDR3 in DNA: TGTGCCAGCAGCCAAGATCGAGGAGGAGGCTACGAGCAGTACTTC.

J is TRBJ2-1 and V is TRBV7-8; possibly TRBD1 for D (6 bases). Trimming pared 2 bases from V and 6 bases from J, leaving 14 bases between. The germline V gene encodes CDR1 SGHVS and CDR2 FQNEAQ. The CDR3 covers 15 residues. This CDR3 is CASSLSQGRSNEQFF. The CDR3 nucleotides read TGTGCCAGCAGCTTAAGTCAGGGGCGTTCCAATGAGCAGTTCTTC.

Worth noting for this clonotype: Possible read error: a much larger clone is one base away. The V call is TRBV7-6, the J call TRBJ2-7, with D possibly being TRBD1 or TRBD2 (6 bases each). The CDR3 runs 12 residues. Trimming stripped 1 base from V and 6 bases from J, with 7 bases between. Germline V CDR1 and CDR2: SGHVS, FNYEAQ. This CDR3 reads CASSLGGAEQYF. CDR3 DNA sequence: TGTGCCAGCAGCTTAGGGGGGGCCGAGCAGTACTTC. The full variable domain, its missing parts supplied by reference TRBV7-6 and TRBJ2-7, is GAGVSQSPRYKVTKRGQDVALRCDPISGHVSLYWYRQALGQGPEFLTYFNYEAQQDKSGLPNDRFSAERPEGSISTLTIQRTEQRDSAMYRCASSLGGAEQYFGPGTRLTVT.

This clonotype was observed at least ten times. The chain has TRBV7-2 and TRBJ2-7; 9 positions agree with TRBD1. This CDR3 is 14 amino acids long. V was pared by 4 bases and J by 7 bases, with 8 bases of the junction left unmatched. Germline V gives CDR1 SGHTA, CDR2 FQGNSA. CDR3 DNA sequence: TGTGCCAGCAGCTATGGGACAGGGCTTACGGAGCAGTACTTC. Translating it yields CASSYGTGLTEQYF.

In DNA form, the CDR3 reads TGCGCCAGCAGCCCCCCGGGACAGGACTTTGATACGCAGTATTTT. It yields the protein CASSPPGQDFDTQYF. The chain has TRBV5-1 and TRBJ2-3, with 8 bases lining up with TRBD1. J was trimmed by 6 bases and V by 4 bases; bases with no gene match: 10. The CDR3 is 15 amino acids. Germline values: CDR1 SGHRS, CDR2 YFSETQ.

The chain recombines TRBV3-1 with TRBJ2-1; D possibly corresponds to TRBD2 (6 bases). This CDR3 is built from 15 residues. CDR1 LGHDT and CDR2 YNNKEL come from the germline V gene (reference sequence). Deletions cut 4 bases from V and 3 bases from J, with 13 bases between. This CDR3 reads CASSLGSGYYNEQFF. DNA for the CDR3: TGTGCCAGCAGCCTCGGGAGCGGGTACTACAATGAGCAGTTCTTC.

This clonotype was found a few times. The genes are TRBV11-2 and TRBJ2-1; 7 bases are a match to TRBD1. CDR3 length: 15 amino acids. V lost 5 bases, J lost 3 bases, and 7 bases stayed unmatched. CDR1 and CDR2 (germline): SGHAT, FQNNGV. Written as DNA, the CDR3 is TGTGCCAGCAGCGCCGGGACAGACGGCTACAATGAGCAGTTCTTC. Translating gives CASSAGTDGYNEQFF.

This clonotype was seen a handful of times. This sequence joins TRBV6-5 and TRBJ2-1; 9 positions match TRBD2. Germline CDR1 and CDR2: MNHEY and SVGAGI. Trimming removed 2 bases from V and 6 bases from J; junction bases left unmatched: 5. This CDR3 has 15 residues. The DNA for the CDR3 is TGTGCCAGCAGTTACGGTAGCGGGGGCAGCAATGAGCAGTTCTTC. Amino acid sequence: CASSYGSGGSNEQFF.

The chain uses TRBV11-1 and TRBJ2-2; TRBD2 matches 12 bases. Germline V gene data show CDR1 as SGHAT and CDR2 as FQDESV (reference sequence). V lost 5 bases and J lost 0; bases outside the gene matches: 7. CDR3 length: 18 amino acids. CDR3 in amino acids: CASSLGTSGYTNTGELFF. CDR3 nucleotides: TGTGCCAGCAGCCTCGGGACTAGCGGGTACACGAACACCGGGGAGCTGTTTTTT.

This clonotype occurred once. This sequence joins TRBV6-5 and TRBJ2-3; TRBD1 aligns across 10 bases. This CDR3 contains 17 residues. Per germline, CDR1 MNHEY and CDR2 SVGAGI. The ends lost 0 bases at V and 4 bases at J; junction bases unmatched: 7. The CDR3, as DNA: TGTGCCAGCAGTTACTCGAGGGAGACAGGGGGCCCAGATACGCAGTATTTT. Translation gives CASSYSRETGGPDTQYF.

This clonotype has just a few counts. The CDR3 coding sequence is TGTGCCAGCAGCCCCCGGACTAGCGGACAAGAGACCCAGTACTTC. Amino acid sequence: CASSPRTSGQETQYF. This chain connects TRBV11-3 to TRBJ2-5; 10 nucleotides line up with TRBD2. V lost 5 bases, J lost 2 bases, and 5 bases stayed unmatched. CDR1 is SGHNT, CDR2 YENEEA, per germline. This CDR3 spans 15 amino acids.

Many counts were recorded for this clonotype. V gene TRBV12-3 or TRBV12-4 combines with J gene TRBJ2-7; D gene ambiguous. This CDR3 is built from 13 residues. The V and J ends lost 5 bases and 3 bases respectively, with 11 bases between them. This chain's CDR3 is CASSLPTSYEQYF. The CDR3 nucleotides are TGTGCCAGCAGTCTCCCGACCAGCTACGAGCAGTACTTC.

This chain joins TRBV10-2 and TRBJ2-1; 12 bases are shared with TRBD2. CDR3 length: 16 amino acids. Germline assignment: CDR1 WSHSY and CDR2 SAAADI. V was clipped by 5 bases and J by 4 bases; unmatched bases: 6. CDR3 region: CASSRLAGEEYNEQFF. The CDR3 region has the DNA TGCGCCAGCAGTAGACTAGCGGGAGAGGAATACAATGAGCAGTTCTTC.

V gene TRBV27 combines with J gene TRBJ2-1; 9 nucleotides match TRBD1. Germline CDR1 reads MNHEY; CDR2 reads SMNVEV (reference sequence). After removal of 2 bases from V and 8 bases from J, the junction contained 7 bases not matched to a gene. This CDR3 region has 15 residues. Here the CDR3 DNA reads TGTGCCAGCAGTTTAGTGGGGGACAGGGACGATGAGCAGTTCTTC. This sequence encodes CASSLVGDRDDEQFF.

This clonotype was recorded a few times. The J gene is TRBJ2-2, the V gene TRBV18, with D perhaps matching TRBD2 (6 bases). Germline CDR1 is KGHSH and CDR2 is LQKENI. This CDR3 comprises 14 residues. V lost 6 bases to trimming and J lost 0 bases, with 8 bases between them. The CDR3 DNA reads as TGTGCCAGCTCGGGGACTTCGAACACCGGGGAGCTGTTTTTT. It yields the protein CASSGTSNTGELFF.

This clonotype came up a few times. The chain has TRBV5-6 and TRBJ2-1; TRBD1 matches 8 bases. CDR1 is SGHDT, CDR2 YYEEEE, per germline. CDR3 length: 14 residues. V shed 2 bases and J 7 bases; nucleotides not matched to a gene: 5. CDR3 nucleotides: TGTGCCAGCAGCTTATGGACAGGGAGGAATGAGCAGTTCTTC. This gives the protein CASSLWTGRNEQFF.

This clonotype occurred a few times. The V call is TRBV4-2, the J call TRBJ1-2, with D tentatively TRBD1 (5 bases). The germline CDR1 and CDR2 sequences are LGHNA and YNFKEQ. This CDR3 region has 16 residues. Trimming removed 2 bases from V and 3 bases from J, with 16 bases in between. CDR3 loop: CASSQTSTGAYYGYTF. DNA for the CDR3: TGTGCCAGCAGCCAAACTTCAACAGGAGCCTACTATGGCTACACCTTC.

The table lists this clonotype with many counts. This sequence joins TRBV20-1 and TRBJ2-1; 9 nucleotides line up with TRBD2. With V trimmed by 3 bases and J by 4 bases, 1 base remained unmatched. This CDR3 spans 13 amino acids. Per germline, CDR1 DFQATT and CDR2 SNEGSKA (reference sequence). The DNA of the CDR3 is TGCAGTGCTAGGACTAGCGGTTACAATGAGCAGTTCTTC. It specifies CSARTSGYNEQFF.

V usage is TRBV29-1 and J usage is TRBJ2-1; D unclear. The V end was cut by 5 bases, the J end by 1 base, with 12 bases between. The CDR3 has 14 residues. Germline V gene data show CDR1 as SQVTM and CDR2 as ANQGSEA. CDR3 in DNA: TGCAGCGTTTTGCGCGGCGATTCCTACAATGAGCAGTTCTTC. Translating it yields CSVLRGDSYNEQFF.